This paragraph covers one T cell receptor (beta chain) sequence. Antigen specificity is unknown. TRBV12-4/TRBJ1-2 clonotypes were amplified with adaptor-ligated barcode primers. Via MiXCR, TCRdb re-called the multiplex PCR reads, giving one row per CDR3 protein. The table has several hundred distinct CDR3 sequences, around 6.2% seen once. Treg sorting used a CD4+CD25+CD127-/low gate. Findings and limits, study-wide: Tumor-infiltrating Treg TCR alpha and beta sequences overlapped most with tumor naive CD4+ T cells, then blood naive. Naive CD4+ cells shared around an eighth of tumor Treg sequences. Tumor memory CD4+ T cell TCR gene usage clustered with blood and lymph node memory CD4+ cells and lymph node naive CD4+ cells.

V shed 5 bases, J shed 0 bases, and the junction held 6 bases outside the gene matches. The CDR3 totals 15 residues. The sequence came from a female donor with breast cancer. Material for sequencing was tumor-infiltrating Tregs sorted from the breast tumor. The gene calls are TRBV12-3 or TRBV12-4 and TRBJ1-2, with 7 nucleotides matching TRBD1. CDR3 protein: CASSLGDRANYGYTF. The CDR3 DNA reads as TGTGCCAGCAGTCTAGGGGACAGAGCTAACTATGGCTACACCTTC.